Listed below are T cell receptor beta chains from one sample, sequenced in a study of technical replicates of blood from a handful of donors. Generated by immunoSEQ multiplex PCR, the TCRdb table keeps only in-frame clones and is missing some. There are about 100,000 clones in the sample; 90% to 97% occur only once, and approximately 0.38% lies in the top ten. Input material: T cells isolated from PBMCs. All receptors come from a human donor in good health. The CDR3 runs from the conserved cysteine through the conserved F or W. Fields, in order: V gene, D gene, clone size, J gene, CDR3 DNA, CDR3 protein. The D gene is left open where the match is weak. Not all rows give a size; the values are once, few, many and, for expanded clones, a class.

TRBV11-2	.	.	TRBJ2-1	TGTGCCAGCAGCTTAGTATTAGTCGAAAATGAGCAGTTCTTC	CASSLVLVENEQFF
TRBV7-9	TRBD1	.	TRBJ1-5	TGTGCCAGCAGCTGGCAGGGGGATAGCAATCAGCCCCAGCATTTT	CASSWQGDSNQPQHF
TRBV6-5	TRBD1	.	TRBJ2-7	TGTGCCAGCAGTTACGGGACAGGGGCAGCCGAGCAGTACTTC	CASSYGTGAAEQYF
TRBV27	.	once	TRBJ2-5	TGTGCCAGCAGTTTAGTCCAAGCCACCCAAGAGACCCAGTACTTC	CASSLVQATQETQYF
TRBV11-3	TRBD2	.	TRBJ2-2	TGTGCCAGCAGCTTGAATAGCGGGAGGACCACCGGGGAGCTGTTTTTT	CASSLNSGRTTGELFF
TRBV29-1	.	few	TRBJ1-1	TGCAGCGGGGGAGAGGGTTGGGATGCTTTCTTT	CSGGEGWDAFF
TRBV7-2	.	.	TRBJ2-5	TGTGCCAGCAGCTTAGTCAGGCACACCCAAGAGACCCAGTACTTC	CASSLVRHTQETQYF
TRBV19	.	.	TRBJ1-5	TGTGCCAGCCCCTGGGGCGCCCAGGGCCATAATCAGCCCCAGCATTTT	CASPWGAQGHNQPQHF
TRBV5-8	.	.	TRBJ2-1	TGTGCCAGCAGCTTGGCTGGGGACACCTACAATGAGCAGTTCTTC	CASSLAGDTYNEQFF
TRBV4-1	.	.	TRBJ2-5	TGCGCCAGCAGCCAAGATGTTAGGGGAGAGACCCAGTACTTC	CASSQDVRGETQYF
TRBV25-1	TRBD1	.	TRBJ1-2	TGTGCCAGCAGTACCGGGACAGGGGGTATTGATGGCTACACCTTC	CASSTGTGGIDGYTF
TRBV5-6	TRBD2	few	TRBJ2-3	TGTGCCAGCAGCTTGGCTTTTTGGCGGGAGGGCTCGGGCACAGATACGCAGTATTTT	CASSLAFWREGSGTDTQYF
TRBV6-5	TRBD1	.	TRBJ1-1	TGTGCCATCGGGACAGGAGAGAACACTGAAGCTTTCTTT	CAIGTGENTEAFF
TRBV28	TRBD2	.	TRBJ2-3	TGTGCCAGCAGTTCCGGGGGGGGGACAGATACGCAGTATTTT	CASSSGGGTDTQYF
TRBV7-3	.	.	TRBJ2-1	TGTGCCAGCAGCTTAAGGGCGGGCACTTACAATGAGCAGTTCTTC	CASSLRAGTYNEQFF
TRBV7-9	TRBD1	once	TRBJ1-2	TGTGCCAGCAGCTTAGGGACAGGGTATGGCTACACCTTC	CASSLGTGYGYTF
TRBV27	.	.	TRBJ2-7	TGTGCCAGCAGTTTTGGCCGGAGCTACGAGCAGTACTTC	CASSFGRSYEQYF
TRBV28	TRBD2	.	TRBJ2-1	TGTGCCAGCACCTTCGCGGGGACTAGTATAGACAATGAGCAGTTCTTC	CASTFAGTSIDNEQFF
TRBV6-6	TRBD1	.	TRBJ2-7	TGTGCCAGCAGCCTGGGACAGCTATACGAGCAGTACTTC	CASSLGQLYEQYF
TRBV4-2	.	.	TRBJ2-7	TGTGCCAGCAGCCAAGAAACGGGAAATAGGGCCTACGAGCAGTACTTC	CASSQETGNRAYEQYF
TRBV5-1	.	.	TRBJ2-3	TGCGCCAGCAGCTTGGAAGGCGGGTTGGGAGATACGCAGTATTTT	CASSLEGGLGDTQYF
TRBV27	.	.	TRBJ1-1	TGTGCCAGCAGTTCGGTCATAATGAACACTGAAGCTTTCTTT	CASSSVIMNTEAFF
TRBV6-1	.	.	TRBJ2-5	TGTGCCAGCAGTGAAAAACGGACGGGTACAGGTTGGGAGACCCAGTACTTC	CASSEKRTGTGWETQYF
TRBV2	.	.	TRBJ2-5	TGTGCCAGCACCGGAGGGGCGGAGACCCAGTACTTC	CASTGGAETQYF
TRBV5-1	.	.	TRBJ1-1	TGCGCCAGCAGGACGGGGGGTAGCACTGAAGCTTTCTTT	CASRTGGSTEAFF
TRBV5-1	TRBD2	.	TRBJ2-7	TGCGCCAGCAGCTTGGAGGGTCTAGCGGGCCTCTACGAGCAGTACTTC	CASSLEGLAGLYEQYF
TRBV5-6	.	.	TRBJ1-2	TGTGCCAGCAGCTTCCGGGACATGAGCTATGGCTACACCTTC	CASSFRDMSYGYTF
TRBV5-4	TRBD2	.	TRBJ2-3	TGTGCCAGCAGCTTGGATCTAGCGGGAGCTAGCACAGATACGCAGTATTTT	CASSLDLAGASTDTQYF
TRBV7-2	TRBD2	once	TRBJ2-3	TGTGCCAGCAGCTCGGGACTAGCGGGACTCACAGATACGCAGTATTTT	CASSSGLAGLTDTQYF
TRBV19	.	.	TRBJ1-1	TGTGCCAGTAGTCTAAGAGGGGGTTGGGACACTGAAGCTTTCTTT	CASSLRGGWDTEAFF
TRBV29-1	TRBD1	.	TRBJ1-5	TGCAGCGTTAGGTTACAGGGGAGCAATCAGCCCCAGCATTTT	CSVRLQGSNQPQHF
TRBV29-1	TRBD2	.	TRBJ2-3	TGCAGCGTTAGGGAGGGTACGCAGTATTTT	CSVREGTQYF
TRBV2	.	.	TRBJ2-7	TGTGCCAGCGGCCTCAGGGTAAGCTCCTACGAGCAGTACTTC	CASGLRVSSYEQYF
TRBV6-8	.	few	TRBJ2-7	TGTGCCAGCAGGCAGACATACTCGAGGCAGTACTTC	CASRQTYSRQYF
TRBV4-2	TRBD1	.	TRBJ1-2	TGTGCCAGCAGCCAGGGACAGCCGGATGGCTACACCTTC	CASSQGQPDGYTF
TRBV19	.	.	TRBJ1-3	TGTGCCAGTAGCCGTTCTGGAGGGAGATTGCTGTACGGAAACACCATATATTTT	CASSRSGGRLLYGNTIYF
TRBV7-9	.	.	TRBJ2-1	TGTGCCAGCAGGAGCAGGGGAGATGAGCAGTTCTTC	CASRSRGDEQFF
TRBV7-2	.	.	TRBJ2-3	TGTGCCAGCAGCTTTATACACACAGATACGCAGTATTTT	CASSFIHTDTQYF
TRBV5-4	TRBD1	.	TRBJ1-2	TGTGCCAGCAGCTTAGGGTCTTCAGGGGGACAGGGTGCCCTCGGAGGCTACACCTTC	CASSLGSSGGQGALGGYTF
TRBV28	TRBD1	once	TRBJ2-5	TGTGCCAGCAGTCCCGGGACAGGGATGGTAGGAGAGACCCAGTACTTC	CASSPGTGMVGETQYF
TRBV6-5	TRBD1	.	TRBJ1-1	TGTGCCAGCAGCGCATACAGGGGAAGGTTTGAAGCTTTCTTT	CASSAYRGRFEAFF
TRBV5-1	.	.	TRBJ1-3	TGCGCCAGCAGCTTGTACGACTCTTTGACTCCGGGAAACACCATATATTTT	CASSLYDSLTPGNTIYF
TRBV2	TRBD1	.	TRBJ2-7	TGTGCCAGCAGCCCCGGGACAGGGGGGTACGAGCAGTACTTC	CASSPGTGGYEQYF
TRBV28	TRBD1	.	TRBJ1-1	TGTGCCAGCAGTATACAGGGGGGGAACACTGAAGCTTTCTTT	CASSIQGGNTEAFF
TRBV18	TRBD2	.	TRBJ2-1	TGTGCCAGCTCACCATTGGGACTACAAAACAATGAGCAGTTCTTC	CASSPLGLQNNEQFF
TRBV10-3	TRBD1	.	TRBJ2-3	TGTGCCATCAGTGACCGGGACAGGGGGCATTCAGATACGCAGTATTTT	CAISDRDRGHSDTQYF
TRBV30	.	.	TRBJ1-4	TGTGCCTGGAGTTGGGGAGCAGCAGGGAGGGCTAATGAAAAACTGTTTTTT	CAWSWGAAGRANEKLFF
TRBV7-3	TRBD1	.	TRBJ2-3	TGTGCCAGCAGCACCGACAGGGACACAGATACGCAGTATTTT	CASSTDRDTDTQYF
TRBV12-5	.	.	TRBJ1-2	TGTGCTAGTGGCTCTACCCCCCTCTTC	CASGSTPLF
TRBV2	.	.	TRBJ1-3	TGTGCCAGCAGTGAACTGAGCTCTGGAAACACCATATATTTT	CASSELSSGNTIYF